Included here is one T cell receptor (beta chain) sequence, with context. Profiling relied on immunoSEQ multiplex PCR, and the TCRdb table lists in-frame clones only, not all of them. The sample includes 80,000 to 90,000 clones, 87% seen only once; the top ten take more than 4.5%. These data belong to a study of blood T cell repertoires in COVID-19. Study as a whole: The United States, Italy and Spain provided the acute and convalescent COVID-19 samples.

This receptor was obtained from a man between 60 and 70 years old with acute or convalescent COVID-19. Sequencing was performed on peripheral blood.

In nucleotides, the CDR3 is TGTGCCAGCAGCGTACCACAGGGAGGGGAACGAGCTTTCTTT. The encoded protein is CASSVPQGGERAFF. The J gene is TRBJ1-1, the V gene TRBV5-4; perhaps TRBD1 as D (6 bases). Deletions cut 4 bases from V and 10 bases from J, with 20 bases between. The CDR3 runs to 14 residues. Germline V gene lookup returns CDR1 SGHNT and CDR2 YYREEE (reference sequence).